This passage covers 31 T cell receptor beta chains from one sample sequenced in a study of beta chain features in type 1 diabetes. Reverse transcribing all isolated RNA meant expressed TCRB transcripts were sequenced. This table comes from immunoSEQ multiplex PCR, and its TCRdb copy is limited to in-frame clones, with some not included. The table records about 15,000 clones, roughly 40% of them present only once. Sequencing used stem cell memory CD4+ T cells from blood. The receptors derive from a woman in her forties in good health.

The chain has TRBV12-5 and TRBJ1-5; D call uncertain. V dropped 4 bases and J dropped 5 bases, with 6 bases sitting between them. The CDR3 runs to 12 residues. Germline V gives CDR1 LGHNT, CDR2 FRNRAP. The CDR3 protein is CASGSSYQPQHF. DNA of the CDR3: TGTGCTAGTGGTTCCAGTTATCAGCCCCAGCATTTT.

The J gene is TRBJ2-7, the V gene TRBV7-9; TRBD1 matches 7 bases. CDR3 length: 13 residues. The V gene end was trimmed by 3 bases and the J gene end by 3 bases; junction bases not matched to a gene: 2. CDR1 SEHNR and CDR2 FQNEAQ come from the germline V gene (reference sequence). The CDR3 loop is CASSFAGGYEQYF. The CDR3 nucleotides are TGTGCCAGCAGCTTCGCAGGGGGCTACGAGCAGTACTTC.

The chain couples TRBV19 to TRBJ2-1; 10 bases are shared with TRBD2. The CDR3 runs to 17 residues. The V and J ends lost 3 bases and 5 bases, in that order; junction bases with no gene match: 10. Germline V CDR1 and CDR2: LNHDA, SQIVND (reference sequence). In DNA form, the CDR3 reads TGTGCCAGTAGTATCGGTAGCGGGGGGACCCTTAACAATGAGCAGTTCTTC. Amino acid sequence: CASSIGSGGTLNNEQFF.

The CDR3 loop is CASSARGPSYEQYF. CDR3 nucleotide sequence: TGTGCCAGCAGTGCGCGGGGGCCTTCCTACGAGCAGTACTTC. V and J are TRBV25-1 and TRBJ2-7, with D perhaps matching TRBD2 (7 bases). Trimming cost V 4 bases and J 1 base, with 11 bases left between them. The CDR3 is 14 residues long. Germline assignment: CDR1 MGHDK and CDR2 SYGVNS.

This clone was seen a single time. The chain is built from TRBV7-2 and TRBJ2-5; TRBD1 is a possible D gene (6 bases). The germline gives CDR1 SGHTA, CDR2 FQGNSA. There are 14 residues in the CDR3. Trimming shortened V by 5 bases and J by 5 bases, and 15 bases separated the two germline ends. The CDR3 region has the DNA TGTGCCAGCAGCCTTGGGACATCTCGCGAGACCCAGTACTTC. This encodes CASSLGTSRETQYF.

Regarding this clone: The junction differs from germline at one of its ends, possibly a read error. The V call is TRBV7-2, the J call TRBJ2-7; TRBD1 is a possible D gene (5 bases). The CDR3 contains 12 residues. Looked up from germline, CDR1 is SGHTA and CDR2 is FQGNSA. Written as DNA, the CDR3 is TGTGCCAGCAGCTTAGAAGGGGCAAGTCCCAACTTC. Translating gives CASSLEGASPNF.

This chain joins TRBV9 and TRBJ1-2; unclear D gene. Trimming removed 5 bases from V and 5 bases from J, with 7 bases in between. The CDR3 sequence is 11 residues long. Germline values: CDR1 SGDLS, CDR2 YYNGEE. The CDR3 region is CASSAGYGYTF. CDR3 nucleotide sequence: TGTGCCAGCAGTGCCGGTTATGGCTACACCTTC.

J is TRBJ2-5 and V is TRBV25-1, with TRBD1 matching 7 bases. Germline V gene lookup returns CDR1 MGHDK and CDR2 SYGVNS. This CDR3 contains 13 residues. Trimming at V came to 6 bases and at J to 1 base, leaving 2 bases not matched to a gene. The CDR3 loop reads CASRGQFQETQYF. CDR3 coding DNA: TGTGCCAGCAGGGGACAGTTCCAAGAGACCCAGTACTTC.

The V gene is TRBV7-8, the J gene TRBJ2-7; 11 bases line up with TRBD1. The germline V gene encodes CDR1 SGHVS and CDR2 FQNEAQ. The V gene end was trimmed by 6 bases and the J gene end by 3 bases; junction bases not matched to a gene: 4. This CDR3 comprises 14 residues. The CDR3 bases are TGTGCCAGCAGGGCCGGGACAGGGGGCTACGAGCAGTACTTC. It yields the protein CASRAGTGGYEQYF.

The J gene is TRBJ2-5, the V gene TRBV6-1; weak D call: TRBD1 (5 bases). This CDR3 comprises 13 residues. Germline V gene data show CDR1 as MNHNS and CDR2 as SASEGT. V was clipped by 3 bases and J by 5 bases, with 10 bases between them. As DNA, the CDR3 is TGTGCCAGCAGTGATTGGGGCCGGGAGACCCAGTACTTC. Its translation is CASSDWGRETQYF.

The CDR3 region has the DNA TGTGCCAGCAGTTACTTCAGTAGCACAGATACGCAGTATTTT. This sequence encodes CASSYFSSTDTQYF. The rearrangement joins TRBV6-5 to TRBJ2-3; D ambiguous. V lost 1 base and J 0 bases, leaving 5 bases between the germline ends. From germline, CDR1 is MNHEY and CDR2 SVGAGI. The CDR3 spans 14 residues.

The chain is built from TRBV27 and TRBJ2-2; 8 nucleotides align to TRBD2. Germline trimming cut 6 bases from V and 4 bases from J; bases unmatched to any gene: 7. Germline CDR1 and CDR2: MNHEY and SMNVEV (reference sequence). The CDR3 has 15 residues. CDR3 loop: CASRGLGRGTGELFF. CDR3 bases: TGTGCCAGCAGGGGACTAGGTCGAGGCACCGGGGAGCTGTTTTTT.

This chain uses TRBV5-1 with TRBJ1-2; possible D gene TRBD1, 5 bases. This CDR3 has 15 residues. V was trimmed by 0 bases and J by 0 bases, leaving 9 bases between them. CDR1 and CDR2 from the germline V gene are SGHRS and YFSETQ. The CDR3 nucleotides are TGCGCCAGCAGCTTGGGCGCAGGGACTAACTATGGCTACACCTTC. This translates into CASSLGAGTNYGYTF.

The V and J genes are TRBV7-2 and TRBJ2-3; D is perhaps TRBD2 (5 bases). The germline gives CDR1 SGHTA, CDR2 FQGNSA. The CDR3 length is 14 residues. V was shortened by 4 bases and J by 1 base, with 9 bases between the two germline ends. CDR3 sequence reads: CASSSSSGTDTQYF. CDR3 coding DNA: TGTGCCAGCAGCTCCAGTAGCGGCACAGATACGCAGTATTTT.

V is TRBV6-1 and J is TRBJ2-7; 10 nucleotides align to TRBD2. V was clipped by 7 bases and J by 1 base; unmatched bases: 4. In germline, CDR1 is MNHNS, CDR2 SASEGT. The CDR3 extends over 14 amino acids. The CDR3 nucleotides are TGTGCCAGCACCACTAGCGGGGTATCCTACGAGCAGTACTTC. This codes for CASTTSGVSYEQYF.

The CDR3 region has the DNA TGTGCCAGCAGCGTATTCGTGTCGGGGGGTAGCGGCAATGAGCAGTTCTTC. Amino acid sequence: CASSVFVSGGSGNEQFF. The chain employs TRBV9 and TRBJ2-1, with TRBD2 matching 7 bases. This CDR3 spans 17 amino acids. The V gene's germline CDR1 is SGDLS and CDR2 YYNGEE. V trimming: 1 base; J trimming: 6 bases; junction bases outside the gene matches: 13.

This clone occurred a few times. This chain joins TRBV9 and TRBJ2-3; D might be TRBD1 (6 bases). The ends were cut back, 0 bases at V and 4 bases at J, with 12 bases in the middle. Germline V gene lookup returns CDR1 SGDLS and CDR2 YYNGEE. CDR3 length: 15 residues. This CDR3 reads CASSVVGAGSDTQYF. For the CDR3, the DNA is TGTGCCAGCAGCGTAGTGGGGGCCGGCTCAGATACGCAGTATTTT. Complete variable domain (other parts from reference TRBV9 and TRBJ2-3): DSGVTQTPKHLITATGQRVTLRCSPRSGDLSVYWYQQSLDQGLQFLIQYYNGEERAKGNILERFSAQQFPDLHSELNLSSLELGDSALYFCASSVVGAGSDTQYFGPGTRLTVL.

The genes are TRBV19 and TRBJ1-1; D is unresolved. The germline V and J ends were trimmed by 3 bases and 8 bases, with 16 bases remaining between them. CDR1 and CDR2 (germline): LNHDA, SQIVND (reference sequence). The length of the CDR3 is 14 residues. DNA of the CDR3: TGTGCCAGTAGTATGCCGGCGGCCGGCCCGGAAGCTTTCTTT. This translates into CASSMPAAGPEAFF.

The chain uses TRBV5-1 and TRBJ2-3; 11 positions match TRBD2. CDR1 is SGHRS and CDR2 is YFSETQ in the germline V gene. CDR3 length equals 16 residues. The V segment lost 3 bases and the J segment 4 bases; nucleotides outside the gene matches: 7. The CDR3 protein is CASSSSLAGAADTQYF. CDR3 sequence (DNA): TGCGCCAGCAGCTCGTCACTAGCGGGGGCGGCAGATACGCAGTATTTT.

This clone was seen a handful of times. This chain connects TRBV5-1 to TRBJ2-5; D is undetermined. Trimming took 2 bases from V and 1 from J, leaving 6 bases between them. Germline CDR1 reads SGHRS; CDR2 reads YFSETQ. There are 13 residues in the CDR3. The CDR3, as DNA: TGCGCCAGCAGCTTTGGAGCCCAAGAGACCCAGTACTTC. As protein: CASSFGAQETQYF.

This clone was picked up a small number of times. V and J are TRBV6-5 and TRBJ1-6; 8 bases fit TRBD1. With V trimmed by 6 bases and J by 5 bases, 3 bases remained unmatched. CDR1 is MNHEY and CDR2 is SVGAGI in the germline V gene. The CDR3 has 14 residues. As DNA, the CDR3 is TGTGCCAGCAGCGGACAGGGAGATAATTCACCCCTCCACTTT. This translates into CASSGQGDNSPLHF.

The CDR3 DNA follows: TGTGCCAGCTCACCTCTCACTAGCGGGCTTAAAAACATTCAGTACTTC. Protein: CASSPLTSGLKNIQYF. The J gene is TRBJ2-4, the V gene TRBV18; 9 nucleotides line up with TRBD2. Losses at the gene ends were 3 bases for V and 4 bases for J; bases not matched to a gene: 7. This CDR3 comprises 16 residues. Per the germline V gene, CDR1 is KGHSH and CDR2 is LQKENI.

This clone is medium-sized within its sample. The rearrangement links TRBV28 to TRBJ1-1; D is unclear. Trimming cost V 5 bases and J 1 base, with 17 bases left between them. The CDR3 covers 16 residues. Germline CDR1 is MDHEN and CDR2 is SYDVKM. The CDR3 region has the DNA TGTGCCAGCAGTGGAGCTCTCGGCCCCAGGAACACTGAAGCTTTCTTT. Its translation is CASSGALGPRNTEAFF.

The chain carries TRBV27 and TRBJ2-6; a weak D match, TRBD2 (5 bases). CDR3 length: 14 amino acids. Trimming removed 8 bases from V and 0 bases from J, with 8 bases in between. Germline assignment: CDR1 MNHEY and CDR2 SMNVEV (reference sequence). CDR3 sequence (DNA): TGTGCCAGCTCCGGGATCTCTGGGGCCAACGTCCTGACTTTC. Protein: CASSGISGANVLTF.

This clone was observed a few times. V gene TRBV9 combines with J gene TRBJ2-2, with D hard to call. Germline V gene sequence: CDR1 SGDLS, CDR2 YYNGEE. V gave up 0 bases and J gave up 0 bases, with 9 bases separating them. CDR3 length: 16 amino acids. The CDR3 nucleotides read TGTGCCAGCAGCGTAGTAGCCGGGTCGAACACCGGGGAGCTGTTTTTT. It is translated as CASSVVAGSNTGELFF.

This sequence joins TRBV25-1 and TRBJ2-7, with D unresolved. The V gene lost 6 bases and the J gene lost 3 bases, with 6 bases spanning the gap. CDR1 is MGHDK and CDR2 is SYGVNS in the germline V gene. CDR3 length: 11 amino acids. The CDR3 loop is CASRRLYEQYF. Here the CDR3 DNA reads TGTGCCAGCAGGAGGCTCTACGAGCAGTACTTC.

This chain connects TRBV7-5 to TRBJ1-4. TRBV7-5 is shown as a pseudogene. The CDR3 sequence is 20 residues long. CDR3 region: CVRSFLLTRRNYATNEKLFF. CDR3 bases: TGTGTCAGAAGCTTCCTCTTAACAAGACGTAACTATGCAACTAATGAAAAACTGTTTTTT.

V gene TRBV7-8 combines with J gene TRBJ1-6; D uncertain. CDR3 length equals 14 residues. Germline lookup yields CDR1 SGHVS and CDR2 FQNEAQ. Trimming shortened V by 1 base and J by 7 bases, and 8 bases separated the two germline ends. Here the CDR3 reads CASSLGAPNSPLHF. CDR3 in DNA: TGTGCCAGCAGCTTAGGGGCGCCGAATTCACCCCTCCACTTT.

This chain uses TRBV2 with TRBJ1-5; the D gene is possibly TRBD1 (5 bases). In germline, CDR1 is SNHLY, CDR2 FYNNEI. V shed 7 bases and J shed 5 bases, with 15 bases lying between them. This CDR3 spans 14 amino acids. The CDR3 DNA is TGTGCCAGCAATACGAGGGACTTGGATCAGCCCCAGCATTTT. Its protein is CASNTRDLDQPQHF.

Only a few counts were recorded for this clone. In DNA form, the CDR3 reads TGTGCCAGCAGCCCGTCAAACAGGGTCCGAAATCAGCCCCAGCATTTT. It encodes CASSPSNRVRNQPQHF. The chain uses TRBV7-8 and TRBJ1-5; the D gene is possibly TRBD1 (6 bases). Germline V gives CDR1 SGHVS, CDR2 FQNEAQ. The CDR3 has 16 residues. Trimming pared 5 bases from V and 4 bases from J, leaving 18 bases between.

This chain joins TRBV14 and TRBJ1-1; 7 nucleotides align to TRBD1. This CDR3 comprises 13 residues. The V and J ends lost 8 bases and 0 bases, in that order; junction bases with no gene match: 3. CDR1 and CDR2 from the germline V gene are SGHDN and FVKESK. The CDR3: CASAGQLNTEAFF. The CDR3 DNA is TGTGCCAGCGCGGGACAGCTGAACACTGAAGCTTTCTTT.